A single sample gave rise to the 2 T cell receptor beta chains below, sequenced in a study of a mutant IDH1 vaccine in newly diagnosed glioma (dated by TCRdb to 2020 to 2022). These receptors' antigens are unknown. Preparation of the library involved the immunoSEQ multiplex PCR assay. TCRdb re-hosts the immuneACCESS table, in-frame sequences only. Its copies lack some clones; in the studies checked, an unresolved V gene accounts for under half of them, and the cause for the rest is not known. For this sample the table gives just under 80,000 clones, of which roughly 90% were detected only once. The ten top clones hold about 0.61% of the sample. The meaning of the sample's time point label: week 5, during vaccination. A 20-mer mutant IDH1 peptide at 300 micrograms in Montanide made up each vaccine dose, which was injected subcutaneously together with topical imiquimod. Sequenced material: PBMCs, taken from a glioma patient whose treatment included an IDH1 peptide vaccine. These receptors originate from a woman between 50 and 59 years old with glioma.

Written as DNA, the CDR3 is TGTGCCAGCAGAACCGACGGATCCTACGAGCAGTACTTC. Protein sequence: CASRTDGSYEQYF. V gene TRBV7-9 combines with J gene TRBJ2-7; the D is unclear. Germline loops: CDR1 SEHNR, CDR2 FQNEAQ (reference sequence). Trimming stripped 6 bases from V and 1 base from J, with 10 bases between. The length of the CDR3 is 13 residues.

For the CDR3, the DNA is TGTGCCAGCAGCCCCAGGGGGTCTAGTCACACTGAAGCTTTCTTT. Protein sequence: CASSPRGSSHTEAFF. The gene calls are TRBV27 and TRBJ1-1, with 7 bases lining up with TRBD1. The CDR3 runs 15 residues. Germline CDR1 reads MNHEY; CDR2 reads SMNVEV (reference sequence). With 6 bases clipped from V and 3 bases from J, the junction kept 10 bases outside the gene matches.